Following are 23 T cell receptor beta chains from one sample sequenced in a study of cytomegalovirus exposure and HLA in healthy donors. Libraries were prepared by immunoSEQ multiplex PCR; TCRdb keeps only in-frame clonotypes and omits some of them. The data hold about 360,000 clones, with 70% to 90% observed a single time. Sequencing was done on a sample of PBMCs. These receptors were taken from a woman aged 18-29 years in good health and CMV-seronegative.

This chain joins TRBV27 and TRBJ1-5; D is unclear. The CDR3 length is 15 residues. Germline-derived CDR1 and CDR2 are MNHEY and SMNVEV (reference sequence). Trimming removed 2 bases at V and 2 bases at J, with 10 bases between. CDR3 nucleotide sequence: TGTGCCAGCAGTTTAAGTGGGAGTGGCAATCAGCCCCAGCATTTT. It translates to CASSLSGSGNQPQHF.

This CDR3 reads CASSLVADTEAFF. Written as DNA, the CDR3 is TGTGCCAGCAGCTTGGTAGCGGACACTGAAGCTTTCTTT. The gene calls are TRBV5-6 and TRBJ1-1; D is ambiguous. CDR1 SGHDT and CDR2 YYEEEE come from the germline V gene. The CDR3 sequence is 13 residues long. The V end was cut by 0 bases, the J end by 3 bases, with 6 bases between.

V is TRBV29-1 and J is TRBJ1-1; the match to TRBD1 covers 7 bases. The CDR3 covers 11 residues. V lost 7 bases to trimming and J lost 11 bases; unmatched junction nucleotides: 10. CDR1 and CDR2 from the germline V gene are SQVTM and ANQGSEA. The CDR3 DNA follows: TGCAGCGGTTACACAGGGGCCGGGGCTTTCTTT. This encodes CSGYTGAGAFF.

This clone appeared a single time. The V and J genes are TRBV12-5 and TRBJ1-2, with TRBD1 identical over 8 bases. Trimming took 0 bases from V and 2 from J; bases not matched to a gene: 17. This CDR3 comprises 20 residues. Germline lookup yields CDR1 LGHNT and CDR2 FRNRAP. The CDR3: CASGLVLGSGTGELNYGYTF. The CDR3 nucleotides read TGTGCTAGTGGTTTGGTACTGGGATCGGGGACAGGCGAATTGAACTATGGCTACACCTTC.

This chain joins TRBV9 and TRBJ2-1; TRBD2 aligns across 8 bases. V trimming: 2 bases; J trimming: 6 bases; junction bases outside the gene matches: 7. The CDR3 runs 15 residues. Germline CDR1 reads SGDLS; CDR2 reads YYNGEE. The CDR3, as DNA: TGTGCCAGCAGCGTGGCCGGGACTAGATCCAATGAGCAGTTCTTC. It encodes CASSVAGTRSNEQFF. Full variable domain (missing parts from reference TRBV9 and TRBJ2-1): DSGVTQTPKHLITATGQRVTLRCSPRSGDLSVYWYQQSLDQGLQFLIQYYNGEERAKGNILERFSAQQFPDLHSELNLSSLELGDSALYFCASSVAGTRSNEQFFGPGTRLTVL.

The rearrangement uses TRBV7-9 and TRBJ2-7; D is undetermined. Germline CDR1 is SEHNR and CDR2 is FQNEAQ (reference sequence). With 6 bases removed from V and 6 bases from J, the gap between germline ends came to 12 bases. This CDR3 comprises 12 residues. The CDR3 coding sequence is TGTGCCAGCAGATCCGGAACTACCGAGCAGTACTTC. Encoded protein: CASRSGTTEQYF. Full variable domain (outside the CDR3, taken from reference TRBV7-9 and TRBJ2-7): DTGVSQNPRHKITKRGQNVTFRCDPISEHNRLYWYRQTLGQGPEFLTYFQNEAQLEKSRLLSDRFSAERPKGSFSTLEIQRTEQGDSAMYLCASRSGTTEQYFGPGTRLTVT.

V is TRBV5-1 and J is TRBJ2-7; D possibly corresponds to TRBD1 (6 bases). Germline V CDR1 and CDR2: SGHRS, YFSETQ. The CDR3 is 13 amino acids. Between the trimmed V and J ends, which lost 2 bases and 1 base, there was a span of 7 bases. For the CDR3, the DNA is TGCGCCAGCAGCTTCGGACAGTCCTACGAGCAGTACTTC. This gives the protein CASSFGQSYEQYF.

The chain is built from TRBV9 and TRBJ2-7, with 11 bases matching TRBD1. Germline loops: CDR1 SGDLS, CDR2 YYNGEE. Unmatched junction bases numbered 3, after V lost 0 bases and J lost 7 bases. The CDR3 is 14 amino acids. DNA for the CDR3: TGTGCCAGCAGCGTAGGGGGACAGGGGGGTGAGCAGTACTTC. This codes for CASSVGGQGGEQYF.

The J gene is TRBJ2-5, the V gene TRBV18; 7 bases are a match to TRBD1. Looked up from germline, CDR1 is KGHSH and CDR2 is LQKENI. The CDR3 sequence is 13 residues long. Germline trimming cut 3 bases from V and 6 bases from J; bases unmatched to any gene: 4. The CDR3 region is CASSPTGWQTQYF. DNA of the CDR3: TGTGCCAGCTCACCGACAGGGTGGCAGACCCAGTACTTC.

This clone occurred once. The chain carries TRBV7-2 and TRBJ2-3, with 12 bases aligning to TRBD2. The CDR3 spans 18 residues. The V segment lost 5 bases and the J segment 0 bases; nucleotides outside the gene matches: 9. Germline-derived CDR1 and CDR2 are SGHTA and FQGNSA. The CDR3 DNA is TGTGCCAGCAGCACCCCTCGGACTAGCGGGACTAGCACAGATACGCAGTATTTT. Its translation: CASSTPRTSGTSTDTQYF.

The CDR3 loop reads CASSPRQGNTGELFF. The CDR3 coding sequence is TGCGCCAGCAGCCCCCGACAGGGGAACACCGGGGAGCTGTTTTTT. The gene calls are TRBV4-1 and TRBJ2-2; 7 positions match TRBD1. The ends lost 4 bases at V and 1 base at J; junction bases unmatched: 3. There are 15 residues in the CDR3. Germline loops: CDR1 MGHRA, CDR2 YSYEKL.

This chain connects TRBV4-1 to TRBJ1-4; 8 bases map to TRBD1. The trim removed 3 bases at V and 2 bases at J, leaving 5 bases unmatched. The CDR3 covers 16 residues. CDR1 MGHRA and CDR2 YSYEKL come from the germline V gene. CDR3 in amino acids: CASSHGQGITNEKLFF. DNA of the CDR3: TGCGCCAGCAGCCATGGACAGGGTATCACTAATGAAAAACTGTTTTTT.

This clone was seen only a few times. This chain joins TRBV28 and TRBJ1-5; maybe TRBD1 (6 bases). This CDR3 is 15 amino acids long. Trimming left V 2 bases short and J 2 bases short, with 10 bases between. Per the germline V gene, CDR1 is MDHEN and CDR2 is SYDVKM. The CDR3 here is CASSLTGSGNQPQHF. DNA for the CDR3: TGTGCCAGCAGTTTAACAGGGTCGGGCAATCAGCCCCAGCATTTT.

This chain links TRBV4-1 with TRBJ2-3; 9 positions agree with TRBD2. The CDR3 consists of 15 residues. Germline trimming cut 5 bases from V and 2 bases from J; bases unmatched to any gene: 5. The germline gives CDR1 MGHRA, CDR2 YSYEKL. The CDR3 spells CASSVQRGVTDTQYF. In DNA, the CDR3 is TGCGCCAGCAGCGTACAGCGGGGGGTCACAGATACGCAGTATTTT.

The chain carries TRBV6-5 and TRBJ2-2; possibly TRBD1 for D (6 bases). The CDR3 covers 13 residues. CDR1 is MNHEY, CDR2 SVGAGI, per germline. Trimming removed 4 bases at V and 7 bases at J, with 10 bases between. As DNA, the CDR3 is TGTGCCAGCAGTTTTCGAGGGGGCGGGGAGCTGTTTTTT. Its protein is CASSFRGGGELFF.

This chain joins TRBV6-1 and TRBJ1-6; 7 positions agree with TRBD1. Losses at the gene ends were 4 bases for V and 10 bases for J; bases not matched to a gene: 10. The CDR3 has 15 residues. CDR1 MNHNS and CDR2 SASEGT come from the germline V gene. CDR3 protein: CASSVGQASLSPLHF. The CDR3 region has the DNA TGTGCCAGCAGTGTCGGACAGGCCTCTCTCTCACCCCTCCACTTT.

The rearrangement uses TRBV29-1 and TRBJ2-7; D unresolved. Germline CDR1 and CDR2: SQVTM and ANQGSEA. This CDR3 is 12 amino acids long. V gave up 0 bases and J gave up 3 bases, with 6 bases separating them. The CDR3, as DNA: TGCAGCGTTGAAGATGCACTCTACGAGCAGTACTTC. Its protein is CSVEDALYEQYF.

The V call is TRBV2, the J call TRBJ2-7; possibly TRBD1 for D (6 bases). This CDR3 contains 15 residues. V was shortened by 6 bases and J by 2 bases, with 17 bases between the two germline ends. From germline, CDR1 is SNHLY and CDR2 FYNNEI. As DNA, the CDR3 is TGTGCCAGCAGCACCGGGACACCCTCGACCTACGAGCAGTACTTC. Protein: CASSTGTPSTYEQYF.

The CDR3 sequence: CASSVTTGDPSTEAFF. In nucleotides, the CDR3 is TGTGCCAGTAGTGTGACCACAGGGGATCCGAGCACTGAAGCTTTCTTT. The chain has TRBV19 and TRBJ1-1, with 7 bases identical to TRBD1. Germline CDR1 reads LNHDA; CDR2 reads SQIVND (reference sequence). There are 16 residues in the CDR3. The junction had 13 bases not matched to a gene; V was cut back by 5 bases and J by 4 bases.

This chain connects TRBV28 to TRBJ2-3; 7 bases agree with TRBD2. This CDR3 has 17 residues. Looked up from germline, CDR1 is MDHEN and CDR2 is SYDVKM. Trimming took 6 bases from V and 0 from J; bases not matched to a gene: 12. In nucleotides, the CDR3 is TGTGCCAGCAGGACCGCTTCCGGGACTATTAGCACAGATACGCAGTATTTT. The encoded protein is CASRTASGTISTDTQYF.

The rearrangement joins TRBV4-2 to TRBJ2-1; a weak D match, TRBD2 (7 bases). Trimming cost V 0 bases and J 5 bases, with 14 bases left between them. CDR3 length: 16 residues. Germline V gives CDR1 LGHNA, CDR2 YNFKEQ. In DNA, the CDR3 is TGTGCCAGCAGCCAAGAATTTGCGGGGGCTAACAATGAGCAGTTCTTC. It is translated as CASSQEFAGANNEQFF.

The rearrangement uses TRBV7-3 and TRBJ2-5, with 10 positions matching TRBD1. J lost 5 bases, V lost 5 bases, and 5 bases had no gene match. The CDR3 is made up of 14 amino acids. CDR1 SGHTA and CDR2 FQGTGA come from the germline V gene. The CDR3 DNA follows: TGTGCCAGCAGCGCGACAGGGGGCCGGGAGACCCAGTACTTC. This gives the protein CASSATGGRETQYF.

The J gene is TRBJ2-2, the V gene TRBV4-1, with 10 bases that match TRBD2. Germline CDR1 is MGHRA and CDR2 is YSYEKL. The CDR3 sequence is 18 residues long. V gave up 4 bases and J gave up 8 bases; unmatched junction bases: 16. The chain's CDR3 is CASSLGRAGGAQRGELFF. CDR3 DNA: TGCGCCAGCAGCCTTGGGCGAGCGGGAGGGGCCCAGAGGGGGGAGCTGTTTTTT.